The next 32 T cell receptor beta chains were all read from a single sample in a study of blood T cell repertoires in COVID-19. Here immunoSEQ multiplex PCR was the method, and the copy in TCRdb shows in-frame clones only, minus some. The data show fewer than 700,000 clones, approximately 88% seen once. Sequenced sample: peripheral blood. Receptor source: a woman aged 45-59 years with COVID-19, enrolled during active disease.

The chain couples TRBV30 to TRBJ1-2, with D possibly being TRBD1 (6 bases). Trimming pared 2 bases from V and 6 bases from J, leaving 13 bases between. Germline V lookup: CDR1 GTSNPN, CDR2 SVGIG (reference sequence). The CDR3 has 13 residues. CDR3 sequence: CAWSKGEAHGYTF. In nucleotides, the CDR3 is TGTGCCTGGAGTAAGGGGGAAGCCCATGGCTACACCTTC.

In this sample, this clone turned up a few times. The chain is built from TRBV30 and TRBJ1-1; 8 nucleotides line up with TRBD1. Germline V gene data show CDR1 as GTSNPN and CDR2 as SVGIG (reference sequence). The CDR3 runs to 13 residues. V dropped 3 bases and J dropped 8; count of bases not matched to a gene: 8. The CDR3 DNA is TGTGCCTGGAGCTCAGGGGGCACGGGGGAAGCTTTCTTT. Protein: CAWSSGGTGEAFF.

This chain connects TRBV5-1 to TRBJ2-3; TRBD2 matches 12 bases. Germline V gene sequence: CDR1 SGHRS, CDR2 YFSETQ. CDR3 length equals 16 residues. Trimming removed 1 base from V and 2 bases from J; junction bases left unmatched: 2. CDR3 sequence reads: CASSLTSGGLTDTQYF. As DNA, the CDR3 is TGCGCCAGCAGCTTGACTAGCGGGGGGCTCACAGATACGCAGTATTTT.

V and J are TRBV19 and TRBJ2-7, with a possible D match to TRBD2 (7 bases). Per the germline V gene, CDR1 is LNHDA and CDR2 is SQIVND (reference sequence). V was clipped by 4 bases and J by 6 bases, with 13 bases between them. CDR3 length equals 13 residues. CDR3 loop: CASSTAGEGEQYF. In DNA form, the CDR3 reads TGTGCCAGTAGTACTGCAGGGGAGGGCGAGCAGTACTTC.

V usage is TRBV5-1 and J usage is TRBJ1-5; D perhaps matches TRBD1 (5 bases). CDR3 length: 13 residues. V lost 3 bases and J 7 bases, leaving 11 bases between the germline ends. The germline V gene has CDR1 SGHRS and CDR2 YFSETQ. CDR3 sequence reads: CASSWDREQPQHF. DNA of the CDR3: TGCGCCAGCAGCTGGGACCGGGAGCAGCCCCAGCATTTT.

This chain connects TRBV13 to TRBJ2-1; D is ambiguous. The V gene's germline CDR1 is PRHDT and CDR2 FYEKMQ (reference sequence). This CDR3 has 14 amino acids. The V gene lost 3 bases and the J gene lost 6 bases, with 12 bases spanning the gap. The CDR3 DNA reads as TGTGCCAGCAGCTTTACCCTTGCGGCCAATGAGCAGTTCTTC. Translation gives CASSFTLAANEQFF.

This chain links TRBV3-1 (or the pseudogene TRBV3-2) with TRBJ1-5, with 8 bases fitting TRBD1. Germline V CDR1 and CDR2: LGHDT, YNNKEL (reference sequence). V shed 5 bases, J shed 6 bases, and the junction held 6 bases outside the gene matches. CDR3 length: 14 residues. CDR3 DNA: TGTGCCAGCAGCGCACCAGGGGGCTCTCAGCCCCAGCATTTT. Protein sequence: CASSAPGGSQPQHF.

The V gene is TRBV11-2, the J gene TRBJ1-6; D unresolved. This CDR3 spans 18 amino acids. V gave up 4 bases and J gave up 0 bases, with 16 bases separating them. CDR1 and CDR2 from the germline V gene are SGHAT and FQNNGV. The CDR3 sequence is CASSSRRDSSSYNSPLHF. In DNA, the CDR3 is TGTGCCAGCAGCTCCAGACGGGATTCTAGCTCCTATAATTCACCCCTCCACTTT.

The CDR3 reads CASSLRTGGPYEQYF. DNA of the CDR3: TGCGCCAGCAGCTTGCGAACGGGGGGGCCGTACGAGCAGTACTTC. The genes are TRBV5-1 and TRBJ2-7, with TRBD2 matching 8 bases. The CDR3 loop spans 15 amino acids. CDR1 and CDR2 from the germline V gene are SGHRS and YFSETQ. J was trimmed by 4 bases and V by 1 base; bases with no gene match: 7. The full variable domain, its missing parts supplied by reference TRBV5-1 and TRBJ2-7, is KAGVTQTPRYLIKTRGQQVTLSCSPISGHRSVSWYQQTPGQGLQFLFEYFSETQRNKGNFPGRFSGRQFSNSRSEMNVSTLELGDSALYLCASSLRTGGPYEQYFGPGTRLTVT.

CDR3 region: CASSSTSWGAYNEQFF. The CDR3 nucleotides are TGTGCCAGCAGCTCCACTAGCTGGGGGGCCTACAATGAGCAGTTCTTC. The rearrangement uses TRBV28 and TRBJ2-1, with D perhaps TRBD2 (6 bases). Trimming left V 6 bases short and J 2 bases short, with 17 bases between. Germline V gene data show CDR1 as MDHEN and CDR2 as SYDVKM. The CDR3 has 16 amino acids.

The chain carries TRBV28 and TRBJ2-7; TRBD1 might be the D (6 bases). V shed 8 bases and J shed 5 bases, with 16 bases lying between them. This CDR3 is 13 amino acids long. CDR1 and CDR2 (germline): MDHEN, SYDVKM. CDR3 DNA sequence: TGTGCCAGCCGTGAGACAGGCCGGAACGAGCAGTACTTC. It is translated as CASRETGRNEQYF.

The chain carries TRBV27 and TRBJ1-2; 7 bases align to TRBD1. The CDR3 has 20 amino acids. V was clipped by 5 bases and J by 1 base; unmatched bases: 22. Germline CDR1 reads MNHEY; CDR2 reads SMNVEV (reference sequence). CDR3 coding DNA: TGTGCCAGCAGTCCCCTAGGTTACGAGACAGGGTTTAGTTTTAACTATGGCTACACCTTC. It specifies CASSPLGYETGFSFNYGYTF.

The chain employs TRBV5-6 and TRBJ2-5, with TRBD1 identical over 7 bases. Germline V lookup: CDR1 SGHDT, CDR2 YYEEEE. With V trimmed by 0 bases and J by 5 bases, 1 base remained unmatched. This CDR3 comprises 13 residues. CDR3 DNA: TGTGCCAGCAGCTTGGGCAGGGGGGAGACCCAGTACTTC. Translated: CASSLGRGETQYF.

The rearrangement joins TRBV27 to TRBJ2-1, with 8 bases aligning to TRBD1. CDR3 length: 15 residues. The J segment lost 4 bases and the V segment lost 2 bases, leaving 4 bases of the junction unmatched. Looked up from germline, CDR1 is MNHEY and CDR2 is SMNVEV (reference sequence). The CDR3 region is CASSLRQGAYNEQFF. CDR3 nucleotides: TGTGCCAGCAGTTTAAGGCAGGGGGCGTACAATGAGCAGTTCTTC.

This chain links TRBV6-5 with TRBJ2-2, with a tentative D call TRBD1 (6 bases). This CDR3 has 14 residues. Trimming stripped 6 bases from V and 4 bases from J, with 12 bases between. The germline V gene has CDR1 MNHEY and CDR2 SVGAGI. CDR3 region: CASRNRASTGELFF. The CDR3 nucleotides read TGTGCCAGCAGGAACAGGGCTAGCACCGGGGAGCTGTTTTTT.

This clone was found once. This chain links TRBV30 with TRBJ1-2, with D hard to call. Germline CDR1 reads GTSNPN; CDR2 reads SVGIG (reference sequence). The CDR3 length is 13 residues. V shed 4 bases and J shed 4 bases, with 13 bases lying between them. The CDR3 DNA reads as TGTGCCTGGAAACGGTGGGGAGGCTATGGCTACACCTTC. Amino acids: CAWKRWGGYGYTF. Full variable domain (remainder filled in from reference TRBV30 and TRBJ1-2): SQTIHQWPATLVQPVGSPLSLECTVEGTSNPNLYWYRQAAGRGLQLLFYSVGIGQISSEVPQNLSASRPQDRQFILSSKKLLLSDSGFYLCAWKRWGGYGYTFGSGTRLTVV.

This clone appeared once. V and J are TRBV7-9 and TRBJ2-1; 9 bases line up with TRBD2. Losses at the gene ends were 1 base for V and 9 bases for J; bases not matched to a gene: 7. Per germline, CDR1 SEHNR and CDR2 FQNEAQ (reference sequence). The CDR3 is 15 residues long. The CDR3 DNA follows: TGTGCCAGCAGCTTAGGCCGAGCGGGGGGCGGTGAGCAGTTCTTC. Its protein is CASSLGRAGGGEQFF.

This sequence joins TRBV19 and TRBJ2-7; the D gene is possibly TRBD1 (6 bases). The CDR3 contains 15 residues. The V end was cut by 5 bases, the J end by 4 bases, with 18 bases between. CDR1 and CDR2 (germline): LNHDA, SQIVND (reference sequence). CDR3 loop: CASSFRDTTAYEQYF. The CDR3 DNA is TGTGCCAGTAGTTTCCGGGACACCACGGCTTACGAGCAGTACTTC.

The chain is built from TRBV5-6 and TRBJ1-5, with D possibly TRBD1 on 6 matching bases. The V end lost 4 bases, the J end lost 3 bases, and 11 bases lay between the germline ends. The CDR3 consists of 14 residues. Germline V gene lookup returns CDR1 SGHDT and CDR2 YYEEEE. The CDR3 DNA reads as TGTGCCAGCAGCCTTGGACAGTTCAATCAGCCCCAGCATTTT. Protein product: CASSLGQFNQPQHF.

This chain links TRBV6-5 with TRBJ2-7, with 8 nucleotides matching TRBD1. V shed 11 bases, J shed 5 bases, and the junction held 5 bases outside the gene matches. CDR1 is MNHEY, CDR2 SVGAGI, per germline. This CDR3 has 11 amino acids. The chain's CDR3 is CAGGQGDEQYF. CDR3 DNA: TGTGCCGGAGGACAGGGCGACGAGCAGTACTTC.

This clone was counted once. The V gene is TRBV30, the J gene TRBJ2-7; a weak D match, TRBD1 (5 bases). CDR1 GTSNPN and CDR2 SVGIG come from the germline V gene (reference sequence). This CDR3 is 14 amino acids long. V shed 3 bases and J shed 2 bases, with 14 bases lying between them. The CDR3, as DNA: TGTGCCTGGAGCCGCAGGGTGGGGACCTACGAGCAGTACTTC. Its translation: CAWSRRVGTYEQYF.

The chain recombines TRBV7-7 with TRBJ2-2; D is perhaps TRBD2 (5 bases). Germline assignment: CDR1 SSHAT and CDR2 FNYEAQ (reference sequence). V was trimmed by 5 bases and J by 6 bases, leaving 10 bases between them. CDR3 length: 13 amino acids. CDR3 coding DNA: TGTGCCAGCAGCCCGAGCGGCCCCGGGGAGCTGTTTTTT. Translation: CASSPSGPGELFF.

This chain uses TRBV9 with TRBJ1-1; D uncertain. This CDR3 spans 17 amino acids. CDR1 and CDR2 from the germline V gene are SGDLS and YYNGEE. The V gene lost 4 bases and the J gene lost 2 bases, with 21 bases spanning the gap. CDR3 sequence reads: CASSPRPGGISNTEAFF. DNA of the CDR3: TGTGCCAGCAGCCCACGCCCCGGAGGGATCAGCAACACTGAAGCTTTCTTT.

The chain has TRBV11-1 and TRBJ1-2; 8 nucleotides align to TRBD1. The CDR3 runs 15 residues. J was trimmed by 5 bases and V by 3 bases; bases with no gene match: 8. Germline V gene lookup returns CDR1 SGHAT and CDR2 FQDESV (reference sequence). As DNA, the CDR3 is TGTGCCAGCAGCTTTCTGACAGGGGCTTCTTATGGCTACACCTTC. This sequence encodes CASSFLTGASYGYTF.

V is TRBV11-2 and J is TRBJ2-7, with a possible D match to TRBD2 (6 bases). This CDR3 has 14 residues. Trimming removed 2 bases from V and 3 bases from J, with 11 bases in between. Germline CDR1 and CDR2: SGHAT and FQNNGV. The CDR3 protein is CASSLYGGGYEQYF. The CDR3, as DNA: TGTGCCAGCAGCTTATACGGGGGAGGCTACGAGCAGTACTTC.

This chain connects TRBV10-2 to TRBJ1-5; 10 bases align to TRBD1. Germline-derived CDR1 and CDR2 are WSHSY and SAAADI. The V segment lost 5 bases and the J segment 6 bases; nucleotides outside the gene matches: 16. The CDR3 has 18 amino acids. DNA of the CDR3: TGCGCCAGCAGTAAAGGACAGGGGGTAGGTTCATCCTCTCAGCCCCAGCATTTT. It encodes CASSKGQGVGSSSQPQHF.

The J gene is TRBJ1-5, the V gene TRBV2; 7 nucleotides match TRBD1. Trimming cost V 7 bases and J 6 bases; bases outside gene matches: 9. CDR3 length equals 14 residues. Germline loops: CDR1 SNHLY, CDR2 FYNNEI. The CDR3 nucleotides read TGTGCCAGCACCACCGACAGGGAGGCTCAGCCCCAGCATTTT. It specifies CASTTDREAQPQHF.

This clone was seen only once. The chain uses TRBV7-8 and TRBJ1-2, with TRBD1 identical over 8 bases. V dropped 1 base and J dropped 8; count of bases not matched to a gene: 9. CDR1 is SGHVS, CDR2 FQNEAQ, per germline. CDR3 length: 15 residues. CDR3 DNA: TGTGCCAGCAGCTTAGTACTAGACAGGGGAGGCGGCTACACCTTC. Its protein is CASSLVLDRGGGYTF.

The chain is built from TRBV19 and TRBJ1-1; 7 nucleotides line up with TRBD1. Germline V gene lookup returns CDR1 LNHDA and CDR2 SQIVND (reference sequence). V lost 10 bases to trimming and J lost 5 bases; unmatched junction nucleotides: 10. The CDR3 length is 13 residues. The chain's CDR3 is CATLTGVGTEAFF. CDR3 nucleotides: TGTGCCACCCTCACAGGGGTCGGGACTGAAGCTTTCTTT.

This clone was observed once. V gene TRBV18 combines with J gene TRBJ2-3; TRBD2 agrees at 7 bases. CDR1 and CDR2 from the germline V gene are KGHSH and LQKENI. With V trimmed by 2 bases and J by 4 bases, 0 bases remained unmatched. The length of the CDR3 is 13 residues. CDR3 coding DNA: TGTGCCAGCTCACCAGGGAGGGCAGATACGCAGTATTTT. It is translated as CASSPGRADTQYF.

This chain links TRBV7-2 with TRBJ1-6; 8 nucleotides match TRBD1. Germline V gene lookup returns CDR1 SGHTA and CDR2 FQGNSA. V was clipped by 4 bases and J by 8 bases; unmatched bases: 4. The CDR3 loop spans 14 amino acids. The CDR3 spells CASSSTGDDSPLHF. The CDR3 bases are TGTGCCAGCAGCTCGACAGGGGATGATTCACCCCTCCACTTT.

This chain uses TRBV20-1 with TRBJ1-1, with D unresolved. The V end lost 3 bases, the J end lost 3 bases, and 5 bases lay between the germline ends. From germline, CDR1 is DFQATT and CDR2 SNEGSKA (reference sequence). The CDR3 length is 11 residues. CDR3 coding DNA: TGCAGTGCTAGGTCTCACACTGAAGCTTTCTTT. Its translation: CSARSHTEAFF.